Below, 21 T cell receptor beta chains from the same sample are listed, as sequenced in a study of T cell repertoires in cytomegalovirus infection (dated by TCRdb to 2018 to 2020). Their cognate antigens are unknown. Sequencing was performed on an Illumina HiSeq 1500. The public reads were quality trimmed at Q25 with fastp and then assembled into clones with MiXCR by TCRdb, keeping productive beta chains. When rows share a CDR3 protein, they turn into one entry using the most common DNA and genes. The sample table records some 920,000 distinct CDR3 sequences; approximately 33% of these occur just once. 10% to 15% of the sample belongs to the ten largest clones. This specimen's treatment or condition label, per the study, means: in vitro stimulation with specific CMV peptide epitopes to enrich CMV-specific T cells. The sequencing here drew on cultured CD8+ T cells from PBMCs, taken from culture after CMV antigen stimulation. These receptors were collected from a human donor in good health (CMV status not recorded). Some clones in this sample may be carry-over from other donors' samples.

The rearrangement links TRBV19 to TRBJ2-7, with D possibly TRBD1 on 6 matching bases. The germline V gene has CDR1 LNHDA and CDR2 SQIVND (reference sequence). The CDR3 sequence is 13 residues long. Trimming took 3 bases from V and 6 from J, leaving 12 bases between them. The CDR3 here is CASSMPGVSEQYV. Here the CDR3 DNA reads TGTGCCAGTAGTATGCCAGGGGTCAGCGAGCAGTACGTC.

The V call is TRBV7-9, the J call TRBJ2-4; weak D call: TRBD1 (7 bases). The V end lost 4 bases, the J end lost 6 bases, and 13 bases lay between the germline ends. CDR1 and CDR2 (germline): SEHNR, FQNEAQ (reference sequence). CDR3 length: 14 residues. The CDR3 spells CASSSRQGGNIQYF. The CDR3 DNA sequence: TGTGCCAGCAGCTCCCGACAGGGAGGAAACATTCAGTACTTC.

The V call is TRBV7-9, the J call TRBJ1-3; 10 nucleotides align to TRBD1. The trim removed 5 bases at V and 0 bases at J, leaving 25 bases unmatched. Germline-derived CDR1 and CDR2 are SEHNR and FQNEAQ (reference sequence). The CDR3 consists of 23 residues. The CDR3 DNA is TGTGCCAGCAGCAGACCCTCGAGGCAGGCCGGGACAGGGGCTCTATTCTCTGGAAACACCATATATTTT. Amino acids: CASSRPSRQAGTGALFSGNTIYF. The variable domain in full, completed from reference TRBV7-9 and TRBJ1-3, reads DTGVSQNPRHKITKRGQNVTFRCDPISEHNRLYWYRQTLGQGPEFLTYFQNEAQLEKSRLLSDRFSAERPKGSFSTLEIQRTEQGDSAMYLCASSRPSRQAGTGALFSGNTIYFGEGSWLTVV.

The V call is TRBV19, the J call TRBJ2-1, with TRBD2 identical over 11 bases. The CDR3 is 15 residues long. Germline values: CDR1 LNHDA, CDR2 SQIVND (reference sequence). The V segment lost 7 bases and the J segment 4 bases; nucleotides outside the gene matches: 6. The CDR3 DNA is TGTGCCAGTACTCCGGGACTAGCGGTTTACAATGAGCAGTTCTTC. This encodes CASTPGLAVYNEQFF.

This clonotype was seen a few times. V is TRBV19 and J is TRBJ2-4, with D possibly being TRBD1 or TRBD2 (5 bases each). The CDR3 consists of 16 residues. Trimming removed 5 bases at V and 0 bases at J, with 14 bases between. Per the germline V gene, CDR1 is LNHDA and CDR2 is SQIVND (reference sequence). The CDR3 nucleotides are TGTGCCAGTAGTGTCCGGGACCGATTAGCCAAAAACATTCAGTACTTC. This sequence encodes CASSVRDRLAKNIQYF.

This clonotype was observed at least ten times. This CDR3 is CASSRDRYYGYTF. The CDR3 bases are TGTGCCAGCAGCCGGGACAGATACTATGGCTACACCTTC. This rearrangement joins TRBV6-1 to TRBJ1-2; TRBD1 agrees at 7 bases. The germline V gene encodes CDR1 MNHNS and CDR2 SASEGT. CDR3 length: 13 residues. J was trimmed by 3 bases and V by 6 bases; bases with no gene match: 4.

This clonotype was seen only a few times. CDR3 in DNA: TGTGCCAGCAGCTTACGGACTAGCGGGGGGGCCGAGGGGGAGCTGTTTTTT. Amino acids: CASSLRTSGGAEGELFF. The chain recombines TRBV7-6 with TRBJ2-2, with 15 positions matching TRBD2. V lost 2 bases, J lost 8 bases, and 6 bases stayed unmatched. The CDR3 covers 17 residues. Germline V gene lookup returns CDR1 SGHVS and CDR2 FNYEAQ.

This rearrangement joins TRBV29-1 to TRBJ2-5; 9 bases align to TRBD2. V gave up 4 bases and J gave up 1 base; unmatched junction bases: 4. There are 14 residues in the CDR3. Germline CDR1 SQVTM, CDR2 ANQGSEA. CDR3 sequence reads: CSVGLAGSQETQYF. The CDR3 bases are TGCAGCGTTGGTCTAGCGGGGTCCCAAGAGACCCAGTACTTC.

In its sample, this clonotype was seen a few times. CDR3 in DNA: TGTGCCAGCACCCCCCTTAATTCAGGACGGGACTACGAGCAGTACGTC. Amino acids: CASTPLNSGRDYEQYV. The chain employs TRBV28 and TRBJ2-7; D is possibly TRBD2 (5 bases). Germline loops: CDR1 MDHEN, CDR2 SYDVKM. This CDR3 has 16 amino acids. With 7 bases removed from V and 3 bases from J, the gap between germline ends came to 22 bases.

This clonotype was detected many times. The chain is built from TRBV7-8 and TRBJ2-4; no reliable D call. The germline gives CDR1 SGHVS, CDR2 FQNEAQ. V lost 5 bases, J lost 7 bases, and 9 bases lay in between. The CDR3 has 12 residues. The DNA for the CDR3 is TGTGCCAGCAGCCTCGGCCAGAACATTCAGTACTTC. Protein product: CASSLGQNIQYF.

V usage is TRBV7-8 and J usage is TRBJ1-3, with D hard to call. In germline, CDR1 is SGHVS, CDR2 FQNEAQ. The CDR3 totals 15 residues. Between the trimmed V and J ends, which lost 4 bases and 1 base, there was a span of 11 bases. The CDR3 bases are TGTGCCAGCAGCTCCCCGATTACGTCTGGAAACACCATATATTTT. Its protein is CASSSPITSGNTIYF.

The CDR3 DNA follows: TGTGCCAGCAACCCGTGGGGCGGGCCTGACACAGATACGCAGTATTTT. Translating gives CASNPWGGPDTDTQYF. This chain links TRBV6-6 with TRBJ2-3; D tentatively fits TRBD1 or TRBD2 (5 bases each). The CDR3 length is 16 residues. Germline V gene lookup returns CDR1 MNHNY and CDR2 SVGAGI (reference sequence). V was cut by 7 bases and J by 2 bases, with 19 bases left in between.

The genes are TRBV7-3 and TRBJ1-2, with 9 bases aligning to TRBD1. The length of the CDR3 is 15 residues. Germline V CDR1 and CDR2: SGHTA, FQGTGA. The J segment lost 7 bases and the V segment lost 5 bases, leaving 11 bases of the junction unmatched. This CDR3 reads CASSPGQGFLGGYTF. CDR3 nucleotides: TGTGCCAGCAGCCCGGGACAGGGATTTTTGGGTGGCTACACCTTC.

The chain recombines TRBV12-5 with TRBJ1-2, with D tentatively TRBD1 (6 bases). Germline CDR1 LGHNT, CDR2 FRNRAP. The CDR3 spans 15 residues. V dropped 1 base and J dropped 4 bases, with 13 bases sitting between them. The CDR3 loop is CASGLDRVKLYGYTF. As DNA, the CDR3 is TGTGCTAGTGGTTTGGACAGGGTGAAGCTCTATGGCTACACCTTC.

The chain employs TRBV7-9 and TRBJ2-7; D perhaps matches TRBD1 (6 bases). This CDR3 contains 15 residues. Germline values: CDR1 SEHNR, CDR2 FQNEAQ (reference sequence). Trimming took 8 bases from V and 3 from J, leaving 20 bases between them. CDR3 region: CASGGRAGALYEQYV. The CDR3 nucleotides are TGTGCCAGCGGTGGCCGGGCAGGGGCTCTCTACGAGCAGTACGTC.

This clonotype has a count of ten or more. The J gene is TRBJ2-7, the V gene TRBV7-8; TRBD1 is a possible D gene (5 bases). CDR3 size: 15 residues. V lost 1 base, J lost 4 bases, and 14 bases lay in between. The germline gives CDR1 SGHVS, CDR2 FQNEAQ. CDR3 sequence: CASSLEFQGPYEQYV. CDR3 bases: TGTGCCAGCAGCTTAGAATTTCAGGGCCCATACGAGCAGTACGTC.

A note on this clonotype: This may stem from a read error, because a much larger clone lies one nucleotide away. The CDR3 protein is CASSHNYGYTF. CDR3 in DNA: TGTGCCAGCAGCCATAACTATGGCTACACCTTC. This sequence joins TRBV5-4 and TRBJ1-2; D unclear. This CDR3 contains 11 residues. Trimming removed 4 bases from V and 1 base from J, with 2 bases in between. Germline CDR1 and CDR2: SGHNT and YYREEE (reference sequence).

Turning to this clonotype: This may be a read error, as it is one base from a much larger clone. The genes are TRBV7-8 and TRBJ2-2, with D possibly being TRBD1 (5 bases). Trimming left V 2 bases short and J 3 bases short, with 10 bases between. Germline values: CDR1 SGHVS, CDR2 FQNEAQ. The CDR3 consists of 15 residues. The CDR3 is CASSLQGWDTGELFF. The DNA of the CDR3 is TGTGCCAGCAGCTTACAGGGTTGGGACACCGGGGAGCTGTTTTTT.

This clonotype has just a few counts. The chain couples TRBV7-6 to TRBJ2-3, with D hard to call. The V gene lost 0 bases and the J gene lost 4 bases, with 11 bases spanning the gap. This CDR3 has 15 residues. Germline V lookup: CDR1 SGHVS, CDR2 FNYEAQ. DNA of the CDR3: TGTGCCAGCAGCTTAGCGGACCCCTTACCAGATACGCAGTATTTT. Protein: CASSLADPLPDTQYF.

This clonotype was seen a handful of times. This chain links TRBV6-1 with TRBJ2-5; D might be TRBD1 or TRBD2, each matching 5 bases. CDR1 is MNHNS, CDR2 SASEGT, per germline. There are 11 residues in the CDR3. Trimming shortened V by 8 bases and J by 4 bases, and 8 bases separated the two germline ends. CDR3 region: CASPGRETQYF. The CDR3 bases are TGTGCCAGCCCGGGACGAGAGACCCAGTACTTC.

This rearrangement joins TRBV4-1 to TRBJ2-5; D possibly corresponds to TRBD1 (6 bases). CDR3 length equals 15 residues. Looked up from germline, CDR1 is MGHRA and CDR2 is YSYEKL. Trimming cost V 2 bases and J 1 base, with 11 bases left between them. The CDR3 nucleotides are TGCGCCAGCAGCCAACTGGGACACAGCCAAGAGACCCAGTACTTC. Its translation: CASSQLGHSQETQYF.